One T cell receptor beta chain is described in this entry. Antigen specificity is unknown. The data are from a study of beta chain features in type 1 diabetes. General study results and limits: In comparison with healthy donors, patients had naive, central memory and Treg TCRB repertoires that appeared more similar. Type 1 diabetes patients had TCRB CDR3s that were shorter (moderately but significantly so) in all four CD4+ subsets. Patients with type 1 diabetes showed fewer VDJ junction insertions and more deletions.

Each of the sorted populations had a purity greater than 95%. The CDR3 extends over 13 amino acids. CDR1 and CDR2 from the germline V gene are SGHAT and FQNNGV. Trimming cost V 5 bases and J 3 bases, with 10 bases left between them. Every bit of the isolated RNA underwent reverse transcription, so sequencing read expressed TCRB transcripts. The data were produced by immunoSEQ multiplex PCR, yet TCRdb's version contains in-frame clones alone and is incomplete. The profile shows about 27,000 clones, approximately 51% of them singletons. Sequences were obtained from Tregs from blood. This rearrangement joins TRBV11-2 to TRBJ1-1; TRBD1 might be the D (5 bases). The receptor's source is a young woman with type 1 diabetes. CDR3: CASSVDRYTEAFF. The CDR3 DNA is TGTGCCAGCAGCGTCGACAGATACACTGAAGCTTTCTTT. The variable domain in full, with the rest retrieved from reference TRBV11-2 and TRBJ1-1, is EAGVAQSPRYKIIEKRQSVAFWCNPISGHATLYWYQQILGQGPKLLIQFQNNGVVDDSQLPKDRFSAERLKGVDSTLKIQPAKLEDSAVYLCASSVDRYTEAFFGQGTRLTVV.